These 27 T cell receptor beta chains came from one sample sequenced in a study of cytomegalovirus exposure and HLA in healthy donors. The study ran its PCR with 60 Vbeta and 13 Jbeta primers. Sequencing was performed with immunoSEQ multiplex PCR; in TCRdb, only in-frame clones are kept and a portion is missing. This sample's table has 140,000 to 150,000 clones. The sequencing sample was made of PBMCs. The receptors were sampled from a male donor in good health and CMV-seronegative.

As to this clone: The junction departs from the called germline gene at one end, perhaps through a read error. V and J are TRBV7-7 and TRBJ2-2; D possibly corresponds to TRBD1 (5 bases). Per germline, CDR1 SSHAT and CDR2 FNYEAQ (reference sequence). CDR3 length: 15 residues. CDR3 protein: CASSPMRPGTGELFF. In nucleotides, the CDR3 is TGTGCTAGCAGCCCGATGAGGCCAGGGACCGGGGAGCTGTTTTTT.

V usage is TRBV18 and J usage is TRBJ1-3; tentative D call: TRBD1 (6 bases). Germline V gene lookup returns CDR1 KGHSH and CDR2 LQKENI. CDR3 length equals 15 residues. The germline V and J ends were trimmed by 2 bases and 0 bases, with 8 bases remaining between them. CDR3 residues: CASSPRGSSGNTIYF. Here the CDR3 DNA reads TGTGCCAGCTCACCAAGGGGGAGCTCTGGAAACACCATATATTTT.

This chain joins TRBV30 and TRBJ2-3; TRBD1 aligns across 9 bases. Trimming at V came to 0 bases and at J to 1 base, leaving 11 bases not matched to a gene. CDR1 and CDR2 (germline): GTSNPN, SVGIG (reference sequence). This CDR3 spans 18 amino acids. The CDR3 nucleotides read TGTGCCTGGAGTGTTGGGACAGGGCCTACCGCCGGCACAGATACGCAGTATTTT. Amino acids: CAWSVGTGPTAGTDTQYF.

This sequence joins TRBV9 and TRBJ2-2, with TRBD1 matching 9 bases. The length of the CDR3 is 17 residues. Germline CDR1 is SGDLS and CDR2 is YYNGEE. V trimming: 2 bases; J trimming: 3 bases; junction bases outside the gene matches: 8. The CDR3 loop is CASSVPLRTGDTGELFF. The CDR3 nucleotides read TGTGCCAGCAGCGTTCCCCTGCGGACAGGGGACACCGGGGAGCTGTTTTTT.

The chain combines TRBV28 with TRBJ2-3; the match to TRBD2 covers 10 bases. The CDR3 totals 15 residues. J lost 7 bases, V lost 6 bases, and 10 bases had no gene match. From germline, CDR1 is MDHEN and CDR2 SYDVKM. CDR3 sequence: CASRASGTSVNTQYF. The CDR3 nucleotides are TGTGCCAGCAGGGCCTCCGGGACTAGCGTGAATACGCAGTATTTT. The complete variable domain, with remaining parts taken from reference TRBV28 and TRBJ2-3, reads DVKVTQSSRYLVKRTGEKVFLECVQDMDHENMFWYRQDPGLGLRLIYFSYDVKMKEKGDIPEGYSVSREKKERFSLILESASTNQTSMYLCASRASGTSVNTQYFGPGTRLTVL.

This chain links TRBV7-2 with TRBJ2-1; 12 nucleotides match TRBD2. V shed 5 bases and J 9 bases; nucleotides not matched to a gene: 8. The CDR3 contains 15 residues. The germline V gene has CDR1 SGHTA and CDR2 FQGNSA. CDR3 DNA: TGTGCCAGCAGCAATCCTAGCGGGGGGGCTATTGAGCAGTTCTTC. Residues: CASSNPSGGAIEQFF.

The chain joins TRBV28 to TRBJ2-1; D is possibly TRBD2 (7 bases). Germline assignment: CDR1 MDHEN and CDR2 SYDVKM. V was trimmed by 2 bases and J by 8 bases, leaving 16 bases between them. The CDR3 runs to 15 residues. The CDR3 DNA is TGTGCCAGCAGTTTAATAGGGGGGGAAACCGATGAGCAGTTCTTC. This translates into CASSLIGGETDEQFF.

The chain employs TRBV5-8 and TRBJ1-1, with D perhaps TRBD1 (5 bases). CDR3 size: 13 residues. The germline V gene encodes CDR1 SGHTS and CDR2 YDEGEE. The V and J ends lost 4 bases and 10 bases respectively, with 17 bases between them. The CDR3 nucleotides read TGTGCCAGCAGCCTGCAGGGCACGGTGGCAGCTTTCTTT. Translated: CASSLQGTVAAFF.

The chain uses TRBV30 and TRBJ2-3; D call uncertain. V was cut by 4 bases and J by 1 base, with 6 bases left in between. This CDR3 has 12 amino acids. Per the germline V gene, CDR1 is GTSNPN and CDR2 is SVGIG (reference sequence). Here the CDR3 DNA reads TGTGCCTGGAACATTGGCACAGATACGCAGTATTTT. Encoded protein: CAWNIGTDTQYF.

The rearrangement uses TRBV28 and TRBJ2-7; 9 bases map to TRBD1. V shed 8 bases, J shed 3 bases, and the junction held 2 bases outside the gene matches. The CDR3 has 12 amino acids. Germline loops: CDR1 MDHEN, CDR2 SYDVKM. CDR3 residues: CASGTGRYEQYF. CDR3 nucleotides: TGTGCCAGCGGGACAGGGCGCTACGAGCAGTACTTC.

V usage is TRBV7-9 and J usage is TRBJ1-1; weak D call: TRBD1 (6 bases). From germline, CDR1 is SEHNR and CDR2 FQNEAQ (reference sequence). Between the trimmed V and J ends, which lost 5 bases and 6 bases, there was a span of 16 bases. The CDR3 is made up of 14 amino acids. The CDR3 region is CASSHEGVNSEAFF. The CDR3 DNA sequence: TGTGCCAGCAGCCACGAGGGGGTAAATTCTGAAGCTTTCTTT.

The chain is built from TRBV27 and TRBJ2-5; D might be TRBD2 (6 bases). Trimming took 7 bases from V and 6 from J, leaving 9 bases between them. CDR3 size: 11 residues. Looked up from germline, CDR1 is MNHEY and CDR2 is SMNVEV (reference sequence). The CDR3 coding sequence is TGTGCCAGCATGGAGGGGAAGACCCAGTACTTC. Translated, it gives CASMEGKTQYF.

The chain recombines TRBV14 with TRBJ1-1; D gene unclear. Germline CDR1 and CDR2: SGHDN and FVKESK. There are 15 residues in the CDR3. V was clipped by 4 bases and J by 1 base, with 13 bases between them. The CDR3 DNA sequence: TGTGCCAGCAGCCCGACCCCTCGGGGGAACACTGAAGCTTTCTTT. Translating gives CASSPTPRGNTEAFF.

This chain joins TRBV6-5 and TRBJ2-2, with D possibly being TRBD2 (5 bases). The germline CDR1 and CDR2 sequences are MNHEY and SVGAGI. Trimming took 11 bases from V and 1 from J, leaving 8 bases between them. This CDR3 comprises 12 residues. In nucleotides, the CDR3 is TGTGCCGCACGGGGGAACACCGGGGAGCTGTTTTTT. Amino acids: CAARGNTGELFF.

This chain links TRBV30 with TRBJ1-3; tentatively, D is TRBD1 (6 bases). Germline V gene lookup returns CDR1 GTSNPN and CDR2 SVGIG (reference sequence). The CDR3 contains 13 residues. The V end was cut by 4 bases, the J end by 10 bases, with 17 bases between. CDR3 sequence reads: CAWKTRGRETIYF. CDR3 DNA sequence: TGTGCCTGGAAGACACGGGGGCGGGAGACCATATATTTT.

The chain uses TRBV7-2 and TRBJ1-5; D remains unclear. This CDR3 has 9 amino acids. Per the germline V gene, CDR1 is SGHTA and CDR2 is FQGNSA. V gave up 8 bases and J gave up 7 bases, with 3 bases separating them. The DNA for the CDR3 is TGTGCCAGCGGCCAGCCCCAGCATTTT. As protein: CASGQPQHF. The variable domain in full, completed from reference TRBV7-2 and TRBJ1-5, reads GAGVSQSPSNKVTEKGKDVELRCDPISGHTALYWYRQSLGQGLEFLIYFQGNSAPDKSGLPSDRFSAERTGGSVSTLTIQRTQQEDSAVYLCASGQPQHFGDGTRLSIL.

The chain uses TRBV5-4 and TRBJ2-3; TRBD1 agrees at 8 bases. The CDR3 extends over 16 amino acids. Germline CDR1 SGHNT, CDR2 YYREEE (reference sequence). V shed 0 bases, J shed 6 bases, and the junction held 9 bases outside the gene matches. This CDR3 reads CASSLGQGPGKDTQYF. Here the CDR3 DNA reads TGTGCCAGCAGCTTGGGACAGGGGCCCGGAAAGGATACGCAGTATTTT.

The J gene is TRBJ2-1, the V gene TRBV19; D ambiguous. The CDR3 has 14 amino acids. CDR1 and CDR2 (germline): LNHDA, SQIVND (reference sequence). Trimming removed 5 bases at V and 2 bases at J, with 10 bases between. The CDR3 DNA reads TGTGCCAGTAGTCCTAGATTGACCTACAATGAGCAGTTCTTC. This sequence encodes CASSPRLTYNEQFF. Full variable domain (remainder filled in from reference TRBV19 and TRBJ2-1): DGGITQSPKYLFRKEGQNVTLSCEQNLNHDAMYWYRQDPGQGLRLIYYSQIVNDFQKGDIAEGYSVSREKKESFPLTVTSAQKNPTAFYLCASSPRLTYNEQFFGPGTRLTVL.

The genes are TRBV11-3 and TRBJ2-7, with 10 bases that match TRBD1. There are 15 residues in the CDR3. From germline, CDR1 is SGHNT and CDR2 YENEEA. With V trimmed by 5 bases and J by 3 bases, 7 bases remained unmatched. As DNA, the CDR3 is TGTGCCAGCAGCCCCGGGACAGGGGTGATCTACGAGCAGTACTTC. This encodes CASSPGTGVIYEQYF.

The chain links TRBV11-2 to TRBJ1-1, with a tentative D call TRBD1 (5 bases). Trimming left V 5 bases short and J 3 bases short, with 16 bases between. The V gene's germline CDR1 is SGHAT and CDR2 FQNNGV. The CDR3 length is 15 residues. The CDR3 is CASSQVGGLDTEAFF. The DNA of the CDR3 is TGTGCCAGCAGCCAAGTGGGGGGATTGGACACTGAAGCTTTCTTT. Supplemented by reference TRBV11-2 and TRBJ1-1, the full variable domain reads EAGVAQSPRYKIIEKRQSVAFWCNPISGHATLYWYQQILGQGPKLLIQFQNNGVVDDSQLPKDRFSAERLKGVDSTLKIQPAKLEDSAVYLCASSQVGGLDTEAFFGQGTRLTVV.

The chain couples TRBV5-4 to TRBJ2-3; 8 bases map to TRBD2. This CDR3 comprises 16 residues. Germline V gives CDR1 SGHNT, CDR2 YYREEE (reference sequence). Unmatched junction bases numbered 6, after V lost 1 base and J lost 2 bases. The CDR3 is CASSLSGRAYTDTQYF. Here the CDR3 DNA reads TGTGCCAGCAGCTTGTCCGGGAGGGCCTACACAGATACGCAGTATTTT.

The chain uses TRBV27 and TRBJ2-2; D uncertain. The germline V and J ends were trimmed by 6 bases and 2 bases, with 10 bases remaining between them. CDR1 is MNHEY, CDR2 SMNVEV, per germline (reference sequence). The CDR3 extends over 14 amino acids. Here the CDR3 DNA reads TGTGCCAGCAGCTTCACAGAAAACACCGGGGAGCTGTTTTTT. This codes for CASSFTENTGELFF.

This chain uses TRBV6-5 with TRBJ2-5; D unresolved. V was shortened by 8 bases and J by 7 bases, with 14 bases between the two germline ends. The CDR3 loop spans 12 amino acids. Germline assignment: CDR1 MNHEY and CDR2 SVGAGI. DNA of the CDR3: TGTGCCAGCGGCAAGGTGGCGGTGACCCAGTACTTC. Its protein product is CASGKVAVTQYF.

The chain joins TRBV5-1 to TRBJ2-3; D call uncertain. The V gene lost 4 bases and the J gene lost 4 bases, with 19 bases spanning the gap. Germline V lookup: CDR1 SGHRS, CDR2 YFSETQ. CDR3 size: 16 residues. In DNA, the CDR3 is TGCGCCAGCAGCCCGTACCCCGGGTCTAGGCCAGATACGCAGTATTTT. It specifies CASSPYPGSRPDTQYF.

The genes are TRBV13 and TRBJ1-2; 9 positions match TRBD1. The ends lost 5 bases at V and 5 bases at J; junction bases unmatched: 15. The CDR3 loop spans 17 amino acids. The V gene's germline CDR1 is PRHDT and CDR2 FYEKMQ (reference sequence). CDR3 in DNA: TGTGCCAGCAGCCTGACAGGGGGTGAACCAGGGGAGTATGGCTACACCTTC. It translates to CASSLTGGEPGEYGYTF.

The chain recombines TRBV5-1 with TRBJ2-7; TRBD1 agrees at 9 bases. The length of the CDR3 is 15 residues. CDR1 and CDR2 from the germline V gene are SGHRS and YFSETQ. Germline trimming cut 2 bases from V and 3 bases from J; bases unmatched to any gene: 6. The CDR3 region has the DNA TGCGCCAGCAGCTTCGGGGACAGGGTGGTCTACGAGCAGTACTTC. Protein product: CASSFGDRVVYEQYF.

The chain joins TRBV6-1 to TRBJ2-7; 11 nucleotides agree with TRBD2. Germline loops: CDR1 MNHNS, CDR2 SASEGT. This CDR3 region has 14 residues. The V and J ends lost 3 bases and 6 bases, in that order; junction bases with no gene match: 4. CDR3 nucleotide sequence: TGTGCCAGCAGTGACGGACTAGCGGGTTTCGAGCAGTACTTC. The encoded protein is CASSDGLAGFEQYF.